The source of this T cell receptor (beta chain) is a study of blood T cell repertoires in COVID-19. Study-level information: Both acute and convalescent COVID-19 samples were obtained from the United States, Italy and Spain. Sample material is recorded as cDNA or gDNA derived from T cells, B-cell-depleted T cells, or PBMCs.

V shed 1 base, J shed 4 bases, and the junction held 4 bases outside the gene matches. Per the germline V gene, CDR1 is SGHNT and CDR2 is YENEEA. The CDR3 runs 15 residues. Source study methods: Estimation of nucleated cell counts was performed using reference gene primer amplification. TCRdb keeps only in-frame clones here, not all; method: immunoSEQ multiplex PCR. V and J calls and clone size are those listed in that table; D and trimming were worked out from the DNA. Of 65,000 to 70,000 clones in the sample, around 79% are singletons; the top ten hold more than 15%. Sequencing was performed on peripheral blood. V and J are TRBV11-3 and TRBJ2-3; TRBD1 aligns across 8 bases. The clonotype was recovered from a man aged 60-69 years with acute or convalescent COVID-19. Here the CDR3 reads CASSLGQGWADTQYF. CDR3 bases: TGTGCCAGCAGCTTAGGACAGGGGTGGGCAGATACGCAGTATTTT.